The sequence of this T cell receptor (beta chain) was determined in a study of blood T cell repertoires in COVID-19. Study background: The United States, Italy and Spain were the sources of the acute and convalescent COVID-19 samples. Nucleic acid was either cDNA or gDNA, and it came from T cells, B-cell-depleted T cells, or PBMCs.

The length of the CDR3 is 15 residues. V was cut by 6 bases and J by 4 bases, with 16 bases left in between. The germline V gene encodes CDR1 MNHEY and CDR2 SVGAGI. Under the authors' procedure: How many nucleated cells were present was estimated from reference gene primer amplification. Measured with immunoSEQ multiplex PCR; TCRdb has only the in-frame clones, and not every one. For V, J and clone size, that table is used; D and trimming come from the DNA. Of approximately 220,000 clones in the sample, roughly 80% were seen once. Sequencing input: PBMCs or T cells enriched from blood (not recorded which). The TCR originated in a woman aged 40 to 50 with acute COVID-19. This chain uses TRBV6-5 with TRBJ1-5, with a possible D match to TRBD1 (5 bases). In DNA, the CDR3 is TGTGCCAGCAGCTCCCGGGGGGGGTTAAATCAGCCCCAGCATTTT. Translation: CASSSRGGLNQPQHF.